This TCR beta chain was found in a study of Ad26.COV2.S vaccination and SARS-CoV-2 variants. Clones were sequenced by immunoSEQ multiplex PCR, and TCRdb holds only the in-frame ones, with some missing. The sample contains around 450,000 clones, about nine tenths of which appear only once. Treatment denoted: about 20 received Ad26.COV2.S at low or high dose, single or two shots; 5 received placebo; per-sample allocation not given. The investigators took samples on day 63 after the first vaccine or placebo injection. Germline V CDR1 and CDR2: MGHRA, YSYEKL. CDR3 length equals 17 residues. Trimming took off 4 bases at V and 2 bases at J, with 21 bases between the two ends.

The genes are TRBV4-1 and TRBJ2-7; D gene unclear. Sequences were derived from peripheral blood, sampled in a trial of Ad26.COV2.S vaccine versus placebo. This clonotype was sampled from a person between 18 and 60 years old who received the Ad26.COV2.S COVID-19 vaccine or a placebo. The CDR3 sequence is CASSRVVNQSPTYEQYF. The CDR3 nucleotides are TGCGCCAGCAGCCGTGTCGTGAACCAGTCCCCGACCTACGAGCAGTACTTC.